This T cell receptor (beta chain) was found in a study of OX40 agonist ivuxolimab in advanced cancers. With regard to the full study: Ivuxolimab was a fully human IgG2 agonistic monoclonal antibody targeting the costimulatory receptor OX40 (CD134). Intravenous ivuxolimab was administered to patients every 2 weeks at six dose levels: 0.01, 0.1, 0.3, 1.5, 3 and 10 mg/kg. Among the roughly 50 dose-escalation patients, about 19 had hepatocellular carcinoma, approximately 15 melanoma, 9 renal cell carcinoma and 9 head and neck cancer. In the dose-escalation cohort, around four fifths of patients were male, and the mean age was around 60 years, with a range of about 23 to 80. Patients were allowed to have had prior anti-PD-1, anti-PD-L1 or anti-CTLA-4 therapy, and approximately 41% of the dose-escalation patients had previously received checkpoint inhibitors. Three dose-escalation patients achieved partial responses, one with hepatocellular carcinoma and two with cutaneous melanoma. Peripheral TCRbeta sequencing aimed to test whether ivuxolimab altered TCR sequence diversity and caused clonal T-cell expansion. The paper covers the monotherapy dose-escalation part of the phase I ivuxolimab trial, which included N = 52 patients.

As concerns this clone: Its antigen is currently not known. One base away there is no much larger clone; base qualities are not given.

Patients with autoimmune disease history or receiving systemic immunosuppression were excluded from the trial. Peripheral blood for TCR sequencing was collected from all dose cohorts at baseline, on cycle 4 day 1, and on cycle 7 day 1. Samples came from an open-label, multicenter, first-in-human phase I dose-escalation trial of ivuxolimab. Adults with locally advanced or metastatic head and neck squamous cell, hepatocellular, melanoma or renal cell carcinoma were enrolled in the trial. Before TCR sequencing, CD4+ T cells and CD8+ T cells from peripheral blood were sorted into separate populations. The research as a whole found: The antigen specificity of the clonally expanded peripheral T cells was not determined. At doses from 0.1 to 3.0 mg/kg, clonal expansion was seen in both CD4+ and CD8+ blood T cells between baseline and week 6. In partial responders in the 0.1-3.0 mg/kg groups, normalized peripheral clonal expansion was found to be among the lowest, especially among CD8+ T cells. After ivuxolimab, more expanded clones were found on average in CD8+ T cells than in CD4+ T cells. Low levels of normalized T-cell clonal expansion were also seen in some patients who did not respond.

The cysteine opens and the phenylalanine closes a CDR3 of 16 amino acids. Only CDR3 DNA is held: 48 bases, read in frame from base 1. CDR1 and CDR2 are read off the germline V gene as SGHAT and FQNNGV. Trimmed from V: 1 base; trimmed from J: 4 bases; junction bases lacking a gene match: 8. To sequence the TCRbeta CDR3 region, genomic DNA was isolated from the sorted cells. The immunoSEQ Assay was used to sequence the TCRbeta CDR3 regions. TCRdb took this table from immuneACCESS and kept in-frame rearrangements with V and J called. Such tables lack part of the clones; where checked against another copy, unresolved V genes explain under half of the gap, and the rest is unexplained. This sample is represented by tens of thousands of clones; 70% to 90% of them were singletons. The ten top clones hold 11% to 15% of the sample.

The receptor's source is an adult with an advanced solid tumor such as melanoma, head and neck, liver or kidney cancer. Material: CD4+ or CD8+ T cells sorted from blood, obtained in a trial of the OX40 agonist ivuxolimab. Here the chain combines TRBV11-2 and TRBJ2-7, and 9 junction bases match TRBD1. The CDR3: CASSLVLGQGRYEQYF. The nucleotides read TGTGCCAGCAGCTTAGTATTGGGACAGGGAAGATACGAGCAGTACTTC. Joined to the reference TRBV11-2 and TRBJ2-7 proteins, this CDR3 gives the full variable domain: EAGVAQSPRYKIIEKRQSVAFWCNPISGHATLYWYQQILGQGPKLLIQFQNNGVVDDSQLPKDRFSAERLKGVDSTLKIQPAKLEDSAVYLCASSLVLGQGRYEQYFGPGTRLTVT.